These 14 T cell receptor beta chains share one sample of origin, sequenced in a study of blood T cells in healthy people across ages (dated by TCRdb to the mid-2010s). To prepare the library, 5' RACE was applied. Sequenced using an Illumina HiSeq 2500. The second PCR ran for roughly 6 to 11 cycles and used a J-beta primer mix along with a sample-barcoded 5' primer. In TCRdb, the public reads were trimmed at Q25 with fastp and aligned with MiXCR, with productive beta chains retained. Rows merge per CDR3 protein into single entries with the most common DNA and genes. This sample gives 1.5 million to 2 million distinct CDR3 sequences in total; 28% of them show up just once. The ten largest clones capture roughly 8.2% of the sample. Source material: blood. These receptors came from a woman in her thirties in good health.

In DNA form, the CDR3 reads TGCAGTGCTGACCCATTCACTGAAGCTTTCTTT. This encodes CSADPFTEAFF. The genes are TRBV20-1 and TRBJ1-1; no clear D gene. The CDR3 runs to 11 residues. The germline gives CDR1 DFQATT, CDR2 SNEGSKA (reference sequence). V was pared by 5 bases and J by 4 bases, with 8 bases between.

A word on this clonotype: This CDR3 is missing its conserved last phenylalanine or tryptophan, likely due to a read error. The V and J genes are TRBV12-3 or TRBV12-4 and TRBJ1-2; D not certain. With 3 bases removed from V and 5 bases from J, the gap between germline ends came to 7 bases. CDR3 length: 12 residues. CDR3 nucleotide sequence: TGTGCCAGCAGTTTCGACCCTTATGGCTACACCCTC. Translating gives CASSFDPYGYTL.

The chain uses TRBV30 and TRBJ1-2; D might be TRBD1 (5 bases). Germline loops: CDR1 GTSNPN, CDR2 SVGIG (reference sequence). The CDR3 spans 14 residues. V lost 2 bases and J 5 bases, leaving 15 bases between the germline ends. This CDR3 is CAWSLEGCGYGYTF. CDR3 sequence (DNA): TGTGCCTGGAGTCTAGAGGGGTGCGGGTATGGCTACACCTTC. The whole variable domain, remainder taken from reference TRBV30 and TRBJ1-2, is SQTIHQWPATLVQPVGSPLSLECTVEGTSNPNLYWYRQAAGRGLQLLFYSVGIGQISSEVPQNLSASRPQDRQFILSSKKLLLSDSGFYLCAWSLEGCGYGYTFGSGTRLTVV.

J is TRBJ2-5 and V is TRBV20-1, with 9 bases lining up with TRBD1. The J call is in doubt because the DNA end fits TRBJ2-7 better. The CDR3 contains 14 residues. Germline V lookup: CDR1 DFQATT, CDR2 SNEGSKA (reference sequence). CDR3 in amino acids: CSALTDRGTYEQYF. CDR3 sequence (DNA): TGCAGTGCTCTTACCGACAGGGGGACCTACGAGCAGTACTTC.

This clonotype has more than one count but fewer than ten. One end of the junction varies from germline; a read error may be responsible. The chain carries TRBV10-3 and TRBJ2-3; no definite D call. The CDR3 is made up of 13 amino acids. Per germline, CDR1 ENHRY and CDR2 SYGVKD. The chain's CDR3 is CVIRTDQTDTQYF. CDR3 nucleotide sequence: TGTGTCATCAGAACCGACCAAACAGATACGCAGTATTTT.

The CDR3 is CSARRGLAFRTDTQYF. The CDR3 coding sequence is TGCAGTGCTAGGAGGGGACTAGCGTTTCGCACAGATACGCAGTATTTT. This chain uses TRBV20-1 with TRBJ2-3, with 10 bases matching TRBD2. The V gene's germline CDR1 is DFQATT and CDR2 SNEGSKA (reference sequence). There are 16 residues in the CDR3. Germline trimming cut 3 bases from V and 1 base from J; bases unmatched to any gene: 7.

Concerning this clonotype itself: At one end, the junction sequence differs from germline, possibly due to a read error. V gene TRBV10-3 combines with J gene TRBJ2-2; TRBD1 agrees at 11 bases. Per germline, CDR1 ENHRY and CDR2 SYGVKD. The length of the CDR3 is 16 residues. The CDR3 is CAISDPGQGGAGERFF. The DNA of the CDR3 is TGTGCCATCAGTGATCCGGGACAGGGGGGGGCCGGGGAGCGGTTTTTT.

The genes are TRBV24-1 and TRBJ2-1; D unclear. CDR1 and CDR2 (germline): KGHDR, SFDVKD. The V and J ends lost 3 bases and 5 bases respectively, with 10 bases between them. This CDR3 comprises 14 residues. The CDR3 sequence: CATSDGPTHNEQFF. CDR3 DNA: TGTGCCACCAGTGATGGACCGACCCACAATGAGCAGTTCTTC.

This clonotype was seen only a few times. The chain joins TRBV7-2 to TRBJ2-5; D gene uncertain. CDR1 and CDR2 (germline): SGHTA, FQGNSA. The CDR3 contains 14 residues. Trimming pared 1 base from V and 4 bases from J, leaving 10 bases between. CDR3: CASSLDSARETQYF. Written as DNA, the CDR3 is TGTGCCAGCAGCTTAGATTCCGCCCGAGAGACCCAGTACTTC.

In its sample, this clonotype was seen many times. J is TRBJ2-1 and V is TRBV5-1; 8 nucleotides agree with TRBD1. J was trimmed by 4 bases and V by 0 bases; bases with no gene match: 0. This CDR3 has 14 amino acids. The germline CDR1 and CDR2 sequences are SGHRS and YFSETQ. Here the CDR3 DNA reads TGCGCCAGCAGCTTGGGACAGGGGTACAATGAGCAGTTCTTC. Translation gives CASSLGQGYNEQFF.

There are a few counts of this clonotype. CDR3 in amino acids: CSAIDRRRSYNEQFF. The CDR3 DNA follows: TGCAGTGCCATAGACAGGCGACGCTCCTACAATGAGCAGTTCTTC. The chain uses TRBV20-1 and TRBJ2-1; possibly TRBD1 for D (6 bases). CDR1 and CDR2 (germline): DFQATT, SNEGSKA (reference sequence). CDR3 length equals 15 residues. Trimming stripped 6 bases from V and 0 bases from J, with 15 bases between.

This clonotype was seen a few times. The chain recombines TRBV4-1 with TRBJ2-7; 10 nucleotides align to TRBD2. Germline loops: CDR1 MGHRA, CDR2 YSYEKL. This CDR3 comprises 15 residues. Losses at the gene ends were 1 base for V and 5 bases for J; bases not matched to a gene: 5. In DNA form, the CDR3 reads TGCGCCAGCAGCCAAGTAAGCGGGGGGGCCGACGAGCAGTACTTC. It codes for CASSQVSGGADEQYF.

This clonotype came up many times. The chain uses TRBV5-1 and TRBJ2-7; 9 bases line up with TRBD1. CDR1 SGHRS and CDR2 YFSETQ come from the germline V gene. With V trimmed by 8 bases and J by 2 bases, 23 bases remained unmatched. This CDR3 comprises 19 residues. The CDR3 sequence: CARNAKPGQGVTLTYEQYF. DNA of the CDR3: TGCGCCAGGAATGCAAAACCGGGACAGGGAGTTACGCTCACCTACGAGCAGTACTTC.

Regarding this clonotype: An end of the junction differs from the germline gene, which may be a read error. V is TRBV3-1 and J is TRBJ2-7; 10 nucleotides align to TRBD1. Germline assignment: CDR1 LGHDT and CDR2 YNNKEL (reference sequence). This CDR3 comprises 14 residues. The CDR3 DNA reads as TGTGCCGGCAGCCAAGGACAGGGGGCCTACGAGCAGTACTTC. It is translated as CAGSQGQGAYEQYF.